The clone carrying this TCR beta chain has a single count. Its antigen is not known. This sample is part of a study of T cell responses to AZD1222 COVID-19 vaccine. Study-level findings and limits: Baseline serostatus was positive in only 5 to 7 AZD1222 recipients.

The CDR3 is made up of 15 amino acids. Germline V CDR1 and CDR2: SGHNT, YYREEE (reference sequence). V was pared by 3 bases and J by 0 bases, with 10 bases between. Repertoires were generated with immunoSEQ multiplex PCR, while TCRdb's copy carries only in-frame clones and drops some. The repertoire holds roughly 45,000 clones, with roughly 88% as singletons. This receptor was taken from an adult who received the AZD1222 COVID-19 vaccine. Here the sequenced sample was peripheral blood, taken 28 days after the second AZD1222 dose. V gene TRBV5-4 combines with J gene TRBJ1-3, with D uncertain. The CDR3 region is CASSSTGFSGNTIYF. The CDR3 DNA reads as TGTGCCAGCAGCTCTACGGGATTCTCTGGAAACACCATATATTTT. Using reference TRBV5-4 and TRBJ1-3 for the parts outside the CDR3, the full variable domain is ETGVTQSPTHLIKTRGQQVTLRCSSQSGHNTVSWYQQALGQGPQFIFQYYREEENGRGNFPPRFSGLQFPNYSSELNVNALELDDSALYLCASSSTGFSGNTIYFGEGSWLTVV.